Listed here is a single TCR beta chain. Some clones are missing from TCRdb's copy, which holds only in-frame ones; the method was immunoSEQ multiplex PCR. The sample records some 240,000 clones, roughly nine tenths being singletons. The record originates from a study of blood T cell repertoires in COVID-19. Study-wide context: The origin of the acute and convalescent COVID-19 samples was the United States, Italy and Spain. The cDNA or gDNA used as material had been derived from T cells, B-cell-depleted T cells, or PBMCs.

The V and J ends lost 6 bases and 6 bases respectively, with 18 bases between them. This CDR3 contains 14 residues. Germline-derived CDR1 and CDR2 are SQVTM and ANQGSEA. This receptor was taken from a man aged 55 to 70 who had recovered from COVID-19. The sequenced sample was peripheral blood. J is TRBJ1-5 and V is TRBV29-1, with a weak D call TRBD1 (5 bases). CDR3 DNA: TGCAGCGTGGGGGAGGGGATTGCGGGTCAGCCCCAGCATTTT. Protein: CSVGEGIAGQPQHF.